This T cell receptor (beta chain) is from a study of cytomegalovirus exposure and HLA in healthy donors. For the study at large: The same platform used for the 650 to 700 first-cohort repertoires was also used for the 90 to 150 validation repertoires, as a later analysis reported. Findings of the study overall: In vitro checks showed that three CMV-associated chains really do target CMV antigens. Reports indicated that the classifier achieved high specificity and sensitivity in diagnosing cytomegalovirus status.

Clones were sequenced by immunoSEQ multiplex PCR, and TCRdb holds only the in-frame ones, with some missing. Altogether tens of thousands of clones are present, about 95% being singletons, with the ten largest covering less than 4%. Comment on this clone: Antigen: not known. The junction shows a germline mismatch at one end, possibly a read error.

The CDR3 is 13 residues long. Germline CDR1 SEHNR, CDR2 FQNEAQ (reference sequence). The donors belonged to the approximately 120-subject validation cohort, separate from the 666-subject first cohort. The sequence derives from a man between 18 and 35 years old in good health and CMV-seronegative. This rearrangement joins TRBV7-9 to TRBJ2-7; maybe TRBD2 (5 bases). The sample consisted of PBMCs. CDR3 DNA: TGTGCCAGCAGCGTAGCGATAGTAGACGAGCAGTACTTC. It is translated as CASSVAIVDEQYF.